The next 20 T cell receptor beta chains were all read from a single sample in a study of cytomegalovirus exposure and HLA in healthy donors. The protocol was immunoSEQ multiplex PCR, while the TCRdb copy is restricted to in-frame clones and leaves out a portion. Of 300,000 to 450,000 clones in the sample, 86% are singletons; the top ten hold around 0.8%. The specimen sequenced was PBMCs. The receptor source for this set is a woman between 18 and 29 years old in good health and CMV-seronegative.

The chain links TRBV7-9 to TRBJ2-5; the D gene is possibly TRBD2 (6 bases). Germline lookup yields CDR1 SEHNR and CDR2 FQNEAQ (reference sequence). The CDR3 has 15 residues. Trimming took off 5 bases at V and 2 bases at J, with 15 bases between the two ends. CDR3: CASSHQTGEQETQYF. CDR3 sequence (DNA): TGTGCCAGCAGCCACCAGACGGGGGAGCAAGAGACCCAGTACTTC.

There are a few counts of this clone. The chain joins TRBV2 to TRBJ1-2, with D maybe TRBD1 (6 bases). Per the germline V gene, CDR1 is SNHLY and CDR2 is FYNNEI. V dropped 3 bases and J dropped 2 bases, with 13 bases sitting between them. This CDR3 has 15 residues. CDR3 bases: TGTGCCAGCAGTGAGGTTGCAGGGGCGAACTATGGCTACACCTTC. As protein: CASSEVAGANYGYTF.

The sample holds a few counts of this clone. As DNA, the CDR3 is TGTGCCAGCAGTGAGGGACAGGAGGGGGGAAATGAGCAGTTCTTC. Protein: CASSEGQEGGNEQFF. The chain employs TRBV6-4 and TRBJ2-1; TRBD1 agrees at 8 bases. The CDR3 totals 15 residues. After removal of 3 bases from V and 7 bases from J, the junction contained 8 bases not matched to a gene. Germline loops: CDR1 MRHNA, CDR2 SNTAGT.

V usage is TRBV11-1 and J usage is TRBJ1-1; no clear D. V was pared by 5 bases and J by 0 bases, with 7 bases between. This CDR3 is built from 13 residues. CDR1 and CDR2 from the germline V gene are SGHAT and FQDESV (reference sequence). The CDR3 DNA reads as TGTGCCAGCAGCCCGCAGTTGAACACTGAAGCTTTCTTT. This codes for CASSPQLNTEAFF.

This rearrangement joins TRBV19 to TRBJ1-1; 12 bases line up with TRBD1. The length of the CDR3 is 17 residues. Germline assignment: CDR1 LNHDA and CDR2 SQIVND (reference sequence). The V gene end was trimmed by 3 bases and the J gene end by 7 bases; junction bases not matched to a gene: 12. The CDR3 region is CASSIPPGQGASVEAFF. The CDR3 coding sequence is TGTGCCAGTAGTATTCCTCCGGGACAGGGGGCCTCCGTTGAAGCTTTCTTT.

The CDR3 spells CASSPVGTARGYTF. The CDR3 DNA reads as TGTGCCAGCAGCCCAGTCGGGACAGCTAGGGGCTACACCTTC. The chain combines TRBV5-4 with TRBJ1-2; TRBD1 matches at 7 bases. Germline CDR1 and CDR2: SGHNT and YYREEE (reference sequence). V was pared by 4 bases and J by 8 bases, with 11 bases of the junction left unmatched. The CDR3 is 14 residues long.

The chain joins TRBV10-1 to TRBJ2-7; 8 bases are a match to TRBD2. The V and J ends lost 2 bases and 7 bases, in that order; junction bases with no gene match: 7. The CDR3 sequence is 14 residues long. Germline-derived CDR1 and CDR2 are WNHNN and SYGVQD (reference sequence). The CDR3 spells CASSESGSWEEQYF. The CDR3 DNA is TGCGCCAGCAGTGAGAGCGGGAGCTGGGAAGAGCAGTACTTC.

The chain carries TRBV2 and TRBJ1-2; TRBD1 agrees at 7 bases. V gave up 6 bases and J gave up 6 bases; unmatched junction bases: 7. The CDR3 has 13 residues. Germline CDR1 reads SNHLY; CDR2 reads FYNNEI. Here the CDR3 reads CASRVRQGDGYTF. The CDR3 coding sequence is TGTGCCAGCAGAGTCCGACAGGGAGATGGCTACACCTTC.

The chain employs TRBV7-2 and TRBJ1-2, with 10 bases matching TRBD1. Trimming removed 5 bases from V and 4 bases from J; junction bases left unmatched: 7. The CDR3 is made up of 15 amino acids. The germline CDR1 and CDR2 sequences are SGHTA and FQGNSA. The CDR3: CASSEKTGGVYGYTF. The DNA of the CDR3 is TGTGCCAGCAGCGAGAAGACAGGGGGCGTCTATGGCTACACCTTC.

The CDR3 coding sequence is TGTGCCAGCAGGCAAACAGGGGGGGTCCAAGAGACCCAGTACTTC. Protein product: CASRQTGGVQETQYF. This chain connects TRBV6-5 to TRBJ2-5, with D perhaps matching TRBD1 (8 bases). Germline V gives CDR1 MNHEY, CDR2 SVGAGI. The length of the CDR3 is 15 residues. Trimming cost V 6 bases and J 1 base, with 15 bases left between them.

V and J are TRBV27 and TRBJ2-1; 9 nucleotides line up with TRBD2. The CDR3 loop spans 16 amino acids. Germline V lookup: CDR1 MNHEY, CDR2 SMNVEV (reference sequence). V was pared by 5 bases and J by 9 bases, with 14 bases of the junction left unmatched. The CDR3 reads CASSRASGMGGGEQFF. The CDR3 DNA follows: TGTGCCAGCAGTCGGGCTAGCGGGATGGGCGGGGGTGAGCAGTTCTTC.

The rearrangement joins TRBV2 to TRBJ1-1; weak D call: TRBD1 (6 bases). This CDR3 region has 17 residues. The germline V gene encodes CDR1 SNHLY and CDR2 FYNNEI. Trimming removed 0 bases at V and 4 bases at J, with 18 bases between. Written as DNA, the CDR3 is TGTGCCAGCAGTGAAGCGCTAAGGACAGAAGATCTCACTGAAGCTTTCTTT. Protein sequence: CASSEALRTEDLTEAFF.

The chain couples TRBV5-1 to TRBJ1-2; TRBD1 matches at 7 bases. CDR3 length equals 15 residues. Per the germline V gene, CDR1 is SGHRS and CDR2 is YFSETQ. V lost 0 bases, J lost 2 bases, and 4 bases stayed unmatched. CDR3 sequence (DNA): TGCGCCAGCAGCTTGGTGGGGGACAGCAACTATGGCTACACCTTC. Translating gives CASSLVGDSNYGYTF.

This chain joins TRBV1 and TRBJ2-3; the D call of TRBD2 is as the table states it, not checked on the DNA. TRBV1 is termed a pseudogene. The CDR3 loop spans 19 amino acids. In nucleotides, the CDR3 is TGCACCAGCAGCCATAAGATGAACTCTAGCGGGGGATTCACAGATACGCAGTATTTT. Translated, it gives CTSSHKMNSSGGFTDTQYF.

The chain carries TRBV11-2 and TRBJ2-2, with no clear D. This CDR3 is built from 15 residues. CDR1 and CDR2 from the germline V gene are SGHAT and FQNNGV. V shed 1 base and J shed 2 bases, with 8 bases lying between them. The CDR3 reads CASSLVFSNTGELFF. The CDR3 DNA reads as TGTGCCAGCAGCTTAGTATTCAGTAACACCGGGGAGCTGTTTTTT.

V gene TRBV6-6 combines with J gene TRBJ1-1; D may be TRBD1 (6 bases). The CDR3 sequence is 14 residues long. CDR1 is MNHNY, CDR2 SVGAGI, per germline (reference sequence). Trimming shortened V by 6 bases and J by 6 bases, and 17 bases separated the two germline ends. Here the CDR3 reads CASRQTGFGAEAFF. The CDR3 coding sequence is TGTGCCAGCAGACAAACAGGGTTTGGAGCTGAAGCTTTCTTT.

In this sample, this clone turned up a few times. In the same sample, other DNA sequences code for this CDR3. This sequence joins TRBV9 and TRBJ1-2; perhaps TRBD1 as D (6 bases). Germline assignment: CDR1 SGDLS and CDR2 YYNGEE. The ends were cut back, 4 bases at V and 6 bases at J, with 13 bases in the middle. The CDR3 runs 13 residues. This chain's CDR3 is CASSPQTGDGYTF. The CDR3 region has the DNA TGTGCCAGCAGCCCCCAGACAGGAGATGGCTACACCTTC.

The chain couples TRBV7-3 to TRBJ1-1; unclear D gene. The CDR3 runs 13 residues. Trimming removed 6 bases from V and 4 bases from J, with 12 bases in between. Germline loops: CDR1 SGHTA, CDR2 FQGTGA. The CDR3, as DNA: TGTGCCAGCAGGAGGGAGTTGGGCACTGAAGCTTTCTTT. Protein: CASRRELGTEAFF.

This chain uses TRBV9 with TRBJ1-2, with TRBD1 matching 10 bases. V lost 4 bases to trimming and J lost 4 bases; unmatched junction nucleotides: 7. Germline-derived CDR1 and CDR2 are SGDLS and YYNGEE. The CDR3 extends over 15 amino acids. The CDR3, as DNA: TGTGCCAGCAGCTCCGACAGGGGGCAGGGCTATGGCTACACCTTC. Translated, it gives CASSSDRGQGYGYTF.

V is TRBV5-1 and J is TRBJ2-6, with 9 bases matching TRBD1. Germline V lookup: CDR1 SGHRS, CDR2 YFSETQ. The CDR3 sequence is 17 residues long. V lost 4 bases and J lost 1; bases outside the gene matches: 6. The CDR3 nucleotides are TGCGCCAGCAGCCCCGGGACAGGGATTTCTGGGGCCAACGTCCTGACTTTC. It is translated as CASSPGTGISGANVLTF.